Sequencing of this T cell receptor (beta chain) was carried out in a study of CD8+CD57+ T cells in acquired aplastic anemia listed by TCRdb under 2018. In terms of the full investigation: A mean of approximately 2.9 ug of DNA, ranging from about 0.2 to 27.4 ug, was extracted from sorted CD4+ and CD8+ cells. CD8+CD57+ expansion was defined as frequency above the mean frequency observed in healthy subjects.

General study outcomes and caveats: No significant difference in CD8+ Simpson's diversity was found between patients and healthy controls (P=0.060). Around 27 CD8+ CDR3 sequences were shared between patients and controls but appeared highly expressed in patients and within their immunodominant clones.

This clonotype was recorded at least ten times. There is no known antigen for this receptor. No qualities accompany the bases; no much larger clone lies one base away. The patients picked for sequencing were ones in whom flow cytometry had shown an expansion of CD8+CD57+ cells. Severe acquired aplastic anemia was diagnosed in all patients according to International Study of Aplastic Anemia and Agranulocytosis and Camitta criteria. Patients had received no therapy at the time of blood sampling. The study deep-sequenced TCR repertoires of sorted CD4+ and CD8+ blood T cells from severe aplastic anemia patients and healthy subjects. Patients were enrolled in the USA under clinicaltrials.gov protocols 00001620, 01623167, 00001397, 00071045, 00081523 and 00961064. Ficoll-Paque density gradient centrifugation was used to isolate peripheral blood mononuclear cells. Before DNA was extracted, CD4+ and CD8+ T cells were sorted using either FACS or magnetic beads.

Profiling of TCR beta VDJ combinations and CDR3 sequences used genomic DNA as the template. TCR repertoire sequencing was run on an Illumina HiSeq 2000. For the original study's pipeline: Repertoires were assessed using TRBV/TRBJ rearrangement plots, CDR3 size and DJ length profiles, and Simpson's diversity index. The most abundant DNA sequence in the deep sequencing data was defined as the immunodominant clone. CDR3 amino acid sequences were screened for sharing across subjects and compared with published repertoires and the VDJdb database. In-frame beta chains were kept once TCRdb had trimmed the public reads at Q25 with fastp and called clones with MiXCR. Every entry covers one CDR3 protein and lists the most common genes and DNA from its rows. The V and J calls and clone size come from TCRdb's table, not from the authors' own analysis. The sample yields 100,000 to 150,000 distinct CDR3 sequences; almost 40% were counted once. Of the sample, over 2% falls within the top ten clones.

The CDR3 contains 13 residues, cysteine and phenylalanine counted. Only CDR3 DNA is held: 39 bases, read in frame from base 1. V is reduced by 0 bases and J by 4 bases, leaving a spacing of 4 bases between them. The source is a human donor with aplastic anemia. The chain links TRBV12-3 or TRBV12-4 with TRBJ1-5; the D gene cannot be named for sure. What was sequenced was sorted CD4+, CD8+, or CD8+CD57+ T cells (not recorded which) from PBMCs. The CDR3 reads CASSLAGNQPQHF. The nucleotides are TGTGCCAGCAGTTTAGCGGGGAATCAGCCCCAGCATTTT.